This section outlines one TCR beta chain sequence together with its context. Its antigen is as yet unknown. TCRdb re-called the PCR reads via MiXCR. Of tens of thousands of clones listed, approximately 4.1% are singletons. The sample originates from a study of metastatic and nonmetastatic thyroid tumors. On the study more broadly: Malignant and benign thyroid patients had repertoires compared in peripheral blood and tumor or nodule tissue. Findings of the study overall: Significantly higher TCR beta diversity was reportedly seen in malignant thyroid tumors than benign nodules, in blood and tumor.

The V gene's germline CDR1 is SGHRS and CDR2 YFSETQ. This CDR3 contains 19 residues. Trimming at V came to 5 bases and at J to 3 bases, leaving 21 bases not matched to a gene. No treatment of any kind had been given to any patient before thyroid surgery. Sequences were obtained from blood. This TCR was recovered from a female donor with papillary thyroid cancer or a benign thyroid nodule (not recorded which). Some clones in this sample may be carry-over from other donors' samples. The chain combines TRBV5-1 with TRBJ2-7; 9 bases align to TRBD1. CDR3 region: CASRYLRDRVTIGNYEQYF. The CDR3 coding sequence is TGCGCCAGCAGATATCTCCGGGACAGGGTGACTATCGGGAACTACGAGCAGTACTTC.